These 27 T cell receptor beta chains originate from one sample sequenced in a study of spatial heterogeneity in lung cancer. MiXCR, applied by TCRdb to the 5' RACE reads, yields one record per CDR3 protein. The sample consists of some 55,000 distinct CDR3 sequences, 6.3% of them appearing once. The time point was: sample taken at primary tumor resection. The sequencing here drew on PBMCs, taken at surgery. The receptor set was obtained from a female donor with early-stage non-small cell lung cancer.

The chain combines TRBV6-5 with TRBJ2-2; no clear D. V dropped 6 bases and J dropped 4 bases, with 12 bases sitting between them. Germline lookup yields CDR1 MNHEY and CDR2 SVGAGI. The CDR3 covers 14 residues. This chain's CDR3 is CASRSHSGTGELFF. CDR3 DNA sequence: TGTGCCAGCAGATCCCATAGTGGCACCGGGGAGCTGTTTTTT.

This chain joins TRBV28 and TRBJ2-2; D is tentatively TRBD1 or TRBD2 (6 bases each). The CDR3 length is 16 residues. Trimming took off 1 base at V and 4 bases at J, with 13 bases between the two ends. The germline V gene has CDR1 MDHEN and CDR2 SYDVKM. CDR3 nucleotide sequence: TGTGCCAGCAGTTTATACCGGGGGCCGGGCACCGGGGAGCTGTTTTTT. It encodes CASSLYRGPGTGELFF.

This clonotype was observed many times. The J gene is TRBJ1-1, the V gene TRBV7-3; TRBD1 might be the D (5 bases). This CDR3 is 15 amino acids long. CDR1 SGHTA and CDR2 FQGTGA come from the germline V gene. V was shortened by 2 bases and J by 0 bases, with 10 bases between the two germline ends. DNA of the CDR3: TGTGCCAGCAGCTTATACCCGGGGGTGAACACTGAAGCTTTCTTT. It yields the protein CASSLYPGVNTEAFF.

The rearrangement joins TRBV6-6 to TRBJ1-5; D remains unclear. Germline V gene lookup returns CDR1 MNHNY and CDR2 SVGAGI (reference sequence). The CDR3 has 15 amino acids. V gave up 3 bases and J gave up 0 bases, with 9 bases separating them. CDR3 sequence: CASSYWDYSNQPQHF. DNA of the CDR3: TGTGCCAGCAGTTATTGGGATTATAGCAATCAGCCCCAGCATTTT.

This clonotype appeared many times. This sequence joins TRBV7-9 and TRBJ1-4, with D maybe TRBD1 (5 bases). The CDR3 loop spans 15 amino acids. The germline CDR1 and CDR2 sequences are SEHNR and FQNEAQ (reference sequence). Trimming removed 1 base from V and 8 bases from J, with 14 bases in between. The CDR3 sequence: CASSLVVGGGEKLFF. The CDR3 DNA reads TGTGCCAGCAGCTTAGTTGTCGGGGGTGGCGAAAAACTGTTTTTT.

The chain joins TRBV3-1 to TRBJ2-2, with D perhaps assigned TRBD1 or TRBD2 (6 bases each). The CDR3 is 17 amino acids. Trimming took 4 bases from V and 3 from J, leaving 18 bases between them. Germline lookup yields CDR1 LGHDT and CDR2 YNNKEL (reference sequence). The CDR3 reads CASSLGSGGRHTGELFF. CDR3 DNA: TGTGCCAGCAGCCTAGGCTCCGGGGGCCGCCACACCGGGGAGCTGTTTTTT.

Written as DNA, the CDR3 is TGTGCCAGCTCACCACTTTCCTCTCCAGCCTACGAGCAGTACTTC. The encoded protein is CASSPLSSPAYEQYF. This chain connects TRBV18 to TRBJ2-7; D is unclear. V was trimmed by 1 base and J by 2 bases, leaving 12 bases between them. The V gene's germline CDR1 is KGHSH and CDR2 LQKENI. The CDR3 contains 15 residues.

In its sample, this clonotype was seen many times. The chain has TRBV25-1 and TRBJ2-5; no definite D call. Per germline, CDR1 MGHDK and CDR2 SYGVNS. CDR3 length: 14 amino acids. V was clipped by 0 bases and J by 7 bases, with 12 bases between them. CDR3 protein: CASSEYKGSGTQYF. As DNA, the CDR3 is TGTGCCAGCAGTGAATATAAAGGCTCCGGGACCCAGTACTTC.

This clonotype turned up a few times. The V call is TRBV7-9, the J call TRBJ2-2, with TRBD1 matching 8 bases. The junction had 4 bases not matched to a gene; V was cut back by 4 bases and J by 3 bases. The CDR3 is 15 residues long. Germline V gene lookup returns CDR1 SEHNR and CDR2 FQNEAQ (reference sequence). The CDR3 DNA reads TGTGCCAGCAGCTCTCAGGGGGCGCACACCGGGGAGCTGTTTTTT. Translating gives CASSSQGAHTGELFF.

This clonotype was seen more than once but under ten times. This sequence joins TRBV19 and TRBJ2-1; D may be TRBD2 (6 bases). Trimming cost V 6 bases and J 0 bases, with 6 bases left between them. CDR3 length: 13 residues. CDR1 and CDR2 (germline): LNHDA, SQIVND (reference sequence). The CDR3 protein is CASSGSSYNEQFF. CDR3 coding DNA: TGTGCCAGTAGCGGGAGCTCCTACAATGAGCAGTTCTTC.

This clonotype has a count of ten or more. This chain links TRBV9 with TRBJ1-2, with a tentative D call TRBD1 (6 bases). CDR1 is SGDLS and CDR2 is YYNGEE in the germline V gene. V was shortened by 3 bases and J by 2 bases, with 8 bases between the two germline ends. The CDR3 extends over 13 amino acids. This CDR3 reads CASSEGDNYGYTF. For the CDR3, the DNA is TGTGCCAGCAGCGAGGGGGACAACTATGGCTACACCTTC.

There are a few counts of this clonotype. The genes are TRBV7-2 and TRBJ2-1; 10 positions agree with TRBD2. The length of the CDR3 is 13 residues. Trimming removed 0 bases from V and 10 bases from J; junction bases left unmatched: 0. Germline assignment: CDR1 SGHTA and CDR2 FQGNSA. CDR3 sequence (DNA): TGTGCCAGCAGCTTAGCGGGACTAGCGGAGCAGTTCTTC. Protein: CASSLAGLAEQFF.

This clonotype was observed many times. The chain combines TRBV27 with TRBJ2-4; D might be TRBD1 (6 bases). Germline CDR1 MNHEY, CDR2 SMNVEV (reference sequence). Trimming pared 4 bases from V and 2 bases from J, leaving 18 bases between. The CDR3 runs to 17 residues. The CDR3 protein is CASSSNRAILSKNIQYF. The CDR3 bases are TGTGCCAGCAGTTCCAACAGGGCGATCTTGTCCAAAAACATTCAGTACTTC.

This clonotype was observed at least ten times. V gene TRBV6-6 combines with J gene TRBJ1-1, with 10 bases matching TRBD1. There are 16 residues in the CDR3. Germline CDR1 and CDR2: MNHNY and SVGAGI (reference sequence). Trimming removed 5 bases from V and 2 bases from J; junction bases left unmatched: 8. DNA for the CDR3: TGTGCCAGCAGTCGCACCGGGACAGGGGATAACACTGAAGCTTTCTTT. As protein: CASSRTGTGDNTEAFF.

This clonotype was counted at least ten times. This chain links TRBV7-8 with TRBJ2-2, with 15 nucleotides matching TRBD2. The CDR3 has 19 residues. V shed 4 bases, J shed 3 bases, and the junction held 9 bases outside the gene matches. Germline CDR1 reads SGHVS; CDR2 reads FQNEAQ. This chain's CDR3 is CASSSNFGTSGRYTGELFF. The CDR3 nucleotides read TGTGCCAGCAGCTCAAACTTCGGGACTAGCGGGAGGTACACCGGGGAGCTGTTTTTT.

This clonotype was detected many times. The V gene is TRBV27, the J gene TRBJ2-5, with D maybe TRBD1 (6 bases). V lost 7 bases and J 4 bases, leaving 13 bases between the germline ends. The CDR3 consists of 13 residues. From germline, CDR1 is MNHEY and CDR2 SMNVEV (reference sequence). This CDR3 is CASTGQWGETQYF. The CDR3 DNA reads TGTGCCAGCACTGGACAGTGGGGAGAGACCCAGTACTTC.

The V and J genes are TRBV7-3 and TRBJ1-5, with no clear D. Germline lookup yields CDR1 SGHTA and CDR2 FQGTGA. The germline V and J ends were trimmed by 8 bases and 2 bases, with 16 bases remaining between them. CDR3 length: 15 amino acids. CDR3 coding DNA: TGTGCCAGCGGCCGCTCAAGGGTTGGCAATCAGCCCCAGCATTTT. As protein: CASGRSRVGNQPQHF.

This clonotype was recorded many times. This chain joins TRBV3-1 and TRBJ1-3; no clear D gene. The CDR3 extends over 15 amino acids. Germline lookup yields CDR1 LGHDT and CDR2 YNNKEL (reference sequence). V was cut by 1 base and J by 0 bases, with 7 bases left in between. The CDR3 region is CASSQVRDSGNTIYF. Written as DNA, the CDR3 is TGTGCCAGCAGCCAAGTGCGGGACTCTGGAAACACCATATATTTT.

There are many counts of this clonotype. The chain carries TRBV20-1 and TRBJ2-7; 10 bases align to TRBD2. Looked up from germline, CDR1 is DFQATT and CDR2 is SNEGSKA (reference sequence). The length of the CDR3 is 13 residues. The V and J ends lost 3 bases and 6 bases, in that order; junction bases with no gene match: 5. DNA for the CDR3: TGCAGTGCTAGGGGACTAGCGCGCCTCGAGCAGTACTTC. Its protein product is CSARGLARLEQYF.

This clonotype has ten or more counts. The chain carries TRBV7-9 and TRBJ1-4; no clear D. Germline V gene sequence: CDR1 SEHNR, CDR2 FQNEAQ (reference sequence). Trimming stripped 5 bases from V and 8 bases from J, with 12 bases between. The CDR3 is 13 residues long. The CDR3 coding sequence is TGTGCCAGCAGCGCATCAGGAGGGGAAAAACTGTTTTTT. Its translation is CASSASGGEKLFF.

This clonotype was found many times. This chain links TRBV4-2 with TRBJ1-2; no clear D. V gave up 0 bases and J gave up 4 bases, with 3 bases separating them. The V gene's germline CDR1 is LGHNA and CDR2 YNFKEQ. The CDR3 runs 12 residues. The CDR3 DNA follows: TGTGCCAGCAGCCAAGATTCCTATGGCTACACCTTC. Residues: CASSQDSYGYTF.

Ten or more counts support this clonotype. The chain couples TRBV7-9 to TRBJ2-7; D uncertain. The CDR3 sequence is 11 residues long. V was clipped by 3 bases and J by 4 bases, with 4 bases between them. Germline assignment: CDR1 SEHNR and CDR2 FQNEAQ (reference sequence). The CDR3 here is CASSFTYEQYF. DNA of the CDR3: TGTGCCAGCAGCTTCACTTACGAGCAGTACTTC.

As concerns this clonotype: This may be a read error: a much more frequent sequence differs by one nucleotide. The chain has TRBV7-2 and TRBJ2-7, with 8 bases that match TRBD2. CDR1 and CDR2 from the germline V gene are SGHTA and FQGNSA. There are 15 residues in the CDR3. CDR3 nucleotides: TGTGCCAGCAGCGACCCCAGCGGGAGCTCCTACGCGCAGTACTTC. Its protein product is CASSDPSGSSYAQYF.

This clonotype was picked up a small number of times. The chain is built from TRBV5-4 and TRBJ2-5; the D gene is possibly TRBD2 (6 bases). The CDR3 totals 15 residues. Germline V gene data show CDR1 as SGHNT and CDR2 as YYREEE (reference sequence). Trimming took off 0 bases at V and 1 base at J, with 10 bases between the two ends. As DNA, the CDR3 is TGTGCCAGCAGCTTGGATGGGGGACTCCAAGAGACCCAGTACTTC. It translates to CASSLDGGLQETQYF.

This clonotype was found many times. The chain combines TRBV29-1 with TRBJ1-1; no definite D call. Trimming removed 7 bases at V and 0 bases at J, with 6 bases between. From germline, CDR1 is SQVTM and CDR2 ANQGSEA. The CDR3 totals 11 residues. CDR3 region: CSGSLNTEAFF. The CDR3 DNA reads as TGCAGCGGCAGCCTGAACACTGAAGCTTTCTTT.

This clonotype came up a few times. The chain is built from TRBV20-1 and TRBJ2-4, with a weak D call TRBD2 (6 bases). V was clipped by 6 bases and J by 2 bases, with 8 bases between them. The CDR3 consists of 12 residues. CDR1 and CDR2 from the germline V gene are DFQATT and SNEGSKA (reference sequence). The CDR3 DNA is TGCAGTGCGCGGGGCCCCAAAAACATTCAGTACTTC. Translation gives CSARGPKNIQYF.

This clonotype was seen repeatedly, ten times or more. The chain is built from TRBV10-3 and TRBJ2-3; 7 bases are shared with TRBD1. With 6 bases clipped from V and 6 bases from J, the junction kept 6 bases outside the gene matches. CDR3 size: 13 residues. Germline CDR1 reads ENHRY; CDR2 reads SYGVKD. CDR3 DNA sequence: TGTGCCATCAGGGGTACAGGGGACGATACGCAGTATTTT. Protein sequence: CAIRGTGDDTQYF.